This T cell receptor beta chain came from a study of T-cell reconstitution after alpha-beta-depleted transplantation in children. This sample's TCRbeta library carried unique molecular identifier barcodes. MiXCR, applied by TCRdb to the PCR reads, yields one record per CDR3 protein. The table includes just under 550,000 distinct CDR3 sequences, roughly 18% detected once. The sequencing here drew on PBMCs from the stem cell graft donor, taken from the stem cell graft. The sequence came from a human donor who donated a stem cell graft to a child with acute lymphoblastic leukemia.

In DNA, the CDR3 is TGTGCCAGCGACAGTGGAGGCCACGAGCAGTACTTC. This translates into CASDSGGHEQYF. V and J are TRBV25-1 and TRBJ2-7; perhaps D is TRBD1 or TRBD2 (5 bases each). The V gene lost 8 bases and the J gene lost 5 bases, with 13 bases spanning the gap. This CDR3 has 12 amino acids. Germline V CDR1 and CDR2: MGHDK, SYGVNS.